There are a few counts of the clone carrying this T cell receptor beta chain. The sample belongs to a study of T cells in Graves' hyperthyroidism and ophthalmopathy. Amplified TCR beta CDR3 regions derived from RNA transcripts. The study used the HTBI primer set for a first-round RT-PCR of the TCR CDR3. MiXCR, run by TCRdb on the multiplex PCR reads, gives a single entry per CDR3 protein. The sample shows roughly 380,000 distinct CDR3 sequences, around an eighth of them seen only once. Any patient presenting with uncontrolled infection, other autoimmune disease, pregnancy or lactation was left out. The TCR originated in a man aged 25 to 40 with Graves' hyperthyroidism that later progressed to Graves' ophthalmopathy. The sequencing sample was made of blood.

DNA of the CDR3: TGCGCCAGCAGCCGAGACAGGGACAGTTGGAAAGGCTACACCTTC. Its protein is CASSRDRDSWKGYTF. V usage is TRBV10-2 and J usage is TRBJ1-2, with 7 nucleotides matching TRBD1. CDR3 size: 15 residues. Germline V gene lookup returns CDR1 WSHSY and CDR2 SAAADI. V lost 6 bases and J lost 8; bases outside the gene matches: 15.